The clone carrying this TCR beta chain appeared a single time. Only in-frame clones appear in the TCRdb table, and some are missing; sequencing was by immunoSEQ multiplex PCR. The sample shows about 100,000 clones, 90% to 97% of them seen only once. V was clipped by 3 bases and J by 7 bases, with 3 bases between them. Germline-derived CDR1 and CDR2 are MDHEN and SYDVKM. The CDR3 runs 11 residues. The source of the sample is a study of technical replicates of blood from several donors. This clonotype was obtained from a human donor in good health. The sequencing sample was made of T cells isolated from PBMCs. The chain employs TRBV28 and TRBJ1-4, with D unclear. The DNA for the CDR3 is TGTGCCAGCAGTTTGAGTGAAAAACTGTTTTTT. This sequence encodes CASSLSEKLFF.